The sequence of this T cell receptor beta chain was determined in a study of human T cells and chemical hapten exposure. Time point noted: patch test 3, about 24 weeks after DPC sensitization. Treatment here: therapeutic diphenylcyclopropenone sensitization with weekly scalp DPC. This clonotype was seen only a few times. TCRdb passed the RACE reads through MiXCR, listing each CDR3 protein once. The sample shows 99,000 or so distinct CDR3 sequences, nearly 35% of them seen only once. The V gene's germline CDR1 is SGHTA and CDR2 FQGNSA. Between the trimmed V and J ends, which lost 6 bases and 2 bases, there was a span of 12 bases. The CDR3 totals 14 residues.

This chain links TRBV7-2 with TRBJ2-3; D is uncertain. The specimen comprised whole blood, sampled in connection with sensitization to the hapten diphenylcyclopropenone (DPC). The sequence was obtained from a middle-aged man with alopecia areata. Some clones in this sample may be carry-over from other donors' samples. The CDR3 loop is CASRSAFHTDTQYF. CDR3 DNA sequence: TGTGCCAGCAGGTCCGCCTTCCACACAGATACGCAGTATTTT.